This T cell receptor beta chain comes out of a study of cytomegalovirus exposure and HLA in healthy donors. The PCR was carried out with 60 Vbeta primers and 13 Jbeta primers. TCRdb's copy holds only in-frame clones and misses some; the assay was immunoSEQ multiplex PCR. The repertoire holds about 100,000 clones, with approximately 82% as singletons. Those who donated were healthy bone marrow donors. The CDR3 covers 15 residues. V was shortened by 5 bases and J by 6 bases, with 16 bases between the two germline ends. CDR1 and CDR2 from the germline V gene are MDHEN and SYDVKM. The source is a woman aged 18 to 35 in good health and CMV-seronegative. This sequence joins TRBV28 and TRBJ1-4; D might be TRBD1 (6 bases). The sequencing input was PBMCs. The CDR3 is CASSPRPGVYEKLFF. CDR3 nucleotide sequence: TGTGCCAGCAGTCCAAGGCCAGGGGTCTATGAAAAACTGTTTTTT.